The following is a T cell receptor (beta chain) sequence with its context. The antigen is not known. This record belongs to a study of vaccination and CD4 T cells after COVID-19. Treatment meaning: approximately 10-day PBMC culture with coronavirus spike peptide pools or control peptides (ViraFEST assay). V dropped 3 bases and J dropped 5 bases, with 14 bases sitting between them. From germline, CDR1 is MDHEN and CDR2 SYDVKM. This CDR3 region has 15 residues. Sequenced with the Oncomine TCR Beta short-read assay was DNA taken from cultured CD4+ T cells. TCRdb re-called the PCR reads through MiXCR, storing one row per CDR3 protein. This sample has roughly 15,000 distinct CDR3 sequences, with 50% to 55% found just once.

V usage is TRBV28 and J usage is TRBJ1-5; the D gene is possibly TRBD1 (5 bases). The sample consisted of CD4+ T cells from blood, cultured in vitro. The origin of this receptor is a human donor who had recovered from COVID-19. CDR3 coding DNA: TGTGCCAGCAGTTTGGCGGGGGTCCGATATCAGCCCCAGCATTTT. It encodes CASSLAGVRYQPQHF.